The subject of this entry is one T cell receptor beta chain. Its specificity is unknown. With V trimmed by 0 bases and J by 4 bases, 7 bases remained unmatched. Germline lookup yields CDR1 DFQATT and CDR2 SNEGSKA (reference sequence). This CDR3 contains 16 residues. A second PCR of about 7 to 11 cycles used a sample-barcoded 5' primer and a J-beta primer mix. Every cDNA molecule bore a tag from a template-switch adaptor containing 12 random nucleotides. TCRdb analysed the 5' RACE reads with MiXCR anew, one entry per CDR3 protein. The repertoire includes more than 1.4 million distinct CDR3 sequences, 40% to 50% of them detected once, and 7.9% sits in the top ten. Per-sample PBMC isolation yielded at least 6 million cells. Extraction of total RNA produced a minimum of 5.5 micrograms from each sample. This sample is drawn from a study of blood T cells in healthy people across ages. Study-wide results and caveats: Both higher diversity and more naive CD4+ cells marked long-lived donors when set against aged donors.

The gene calls are TRBV20-1 and TRBJ2-1; 9 nucleotides line up with TRBD2. Source material: blood. The origin of this receptor is a young woman in good health. This CDR3 reads CSARETPAGGYNEQFF. As DNA, the CDR3 is TGCAGTGCTAGAGAGACCCCAGCGGGAGGTTACAATGAGCAGTTCTTC.